This TCR beta chain was sequenced during a study of blood T cells in healthy people across ages. Study-wide findings and caveats: Per million T cells, TCR beta diversity dropped about linearly as age rose.

CDR1 and CDR2 from the germline V gene are MDHEN and SYDVKM. Trimming took 4 bases from V and 0 from J; bases not matched to a gene: 9. The CDR3 has 18 residues. This clonotype was seen a few times. Its antigen is not known. Alongside a J-beta primer mix, a sample-barcoded 5' primer served in a second PCR lasting 7 to 11 cycles. TCRdb reprocessed the 5' RACE reads with MiXCR, giving one entry per CDR3 protein. Here the sample spans 700,000 to 850,000 distinct CDR3 sequences, roughly 40% being singletons. J is TRBJ2-3 and V is TRBV28; 11 nucleotides line up with TRBD2. This sequence was found in a man in his late teens or twenties in good health. The sample taken for sequencing was blood. CDR3 sequence reads: CASSSTGTSGISTDTQYF. The CDR3 DNA reads as TGTGCCAGCAGTTCGACAGGGACTAGCGGAATTAGCACAGATACGCAGTATTTT.